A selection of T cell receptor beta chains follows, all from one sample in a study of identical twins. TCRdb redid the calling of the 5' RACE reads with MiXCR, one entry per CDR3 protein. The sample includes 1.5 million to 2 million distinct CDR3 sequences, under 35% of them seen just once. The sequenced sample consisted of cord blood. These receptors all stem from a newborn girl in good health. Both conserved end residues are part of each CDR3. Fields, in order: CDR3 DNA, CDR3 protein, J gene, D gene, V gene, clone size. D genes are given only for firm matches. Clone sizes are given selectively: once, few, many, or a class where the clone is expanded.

TGTGCCATCAGTGATAAGGGTTACGAGCAGTACTTC,CAISDKGYEQYF,TRBJ2-7,NA,TRBV10-3,few
TGTGCCAGCAGTTTCCGGGGACCCCCCTACACCTTC,CASSFRGPPYTF,TRBJ1-2,NA,TRBV12-3/TRBV12-4,few
TGTGCCAGCAGTTTATACGGCACTCGCGATGTGAACACTGAAGCTTTCTTT,CASSLYGTRDVNTEAFF,TRBJ1-1,NA,TRBV27,NA
TGTGCCAGCAGTGACGGGACAGGGGAACAGCCCCAGCATTTT,CASSDGTGEQPQHF,TRBJ1-5,TRBD1,TRBV6-1,NA
TGTGCCAGCAGCCTAGCGGGGGGCCTACTTGGTGAGCAGTTCTTC,CASSLAGGLLGEQFF,TRBJ2-1,TRBD2,TRBV11-1,NA
TGCAGTGCTAGAGATCCCATACAGGGGCGCACTGAAGCTTTCTTT,CSARDPIQGRTEAFF,TRBJ1-1,TRBD1,TRBV20-1,few
TGTGCCAGCATTTTACACAGGGGGTATGGCTACACCTTC,CASILHRGYGYTF,TRBJ1-2,NA,TRBV21-1,NA
TGTGCCAGCAGCTTCAGGGATCCCTACAATGAGCAGTTCTTC,CASSFRDPYNEQFF,TRBJ2-1,NA,TRBV5-5,NA
TGCGCCAGCAGCTTGGGCCCGGACAGGACTAGTGAAAAACTGTTTTTT,CASSLGPDRTSEKLFF,TRBJ1-4,TRBD1,TRBV5-1,NA
TGTGCCAGCAGGTCCAATGGGGCCTACGAGCAGTACTTC,CASRSNGAYEQYF,TRBJ2-7,NA,TRBV3-1,NA
TGCAGTGCCCAGACGGCTAGCGTTGGGATCCGAGATACGCAGTATTTT,CSAQTASVGIRDTQYF,TRBJ2-3,NA,TRBV20-1,NA
TGCAGCGTTGACCCCGGGAGGTCCTATACGCAGTATTTT,CSVDPGRSYTQYF,TRBJ2-3,TRBD2,TRBV29-1,few
TGTGCCTGGAGTGCCAACCACCTTAATGAAAAACTGTTTTTT,CAWSANHLNEKLFF,TRBJ1-4,NA,TRBV30,NA
TGCGCCAGCAGCCAACAACCCACTACCGTTGGAGACAATGAGCAGTTCTTC,CASSQQPTTVGDNEQFF,TRBJ2-1,NA,TRBV4-1,few
TGTGCCAGCAGTTTCTCGGGCTTGGACACTGAAGCTTTCTTT,CASSFSGLDTEAFF,TRBJ1-1,NA,TRBV12-3/TRBV12-4,NA
TGCGCCAGCAGCCAACTGTACGGGATCCGGACCTACGAGCAGTACTTC,CASSQLYGIRTYEQYF,TRBJ2-7,NA,TRBV4-1,few
TGTGCCAGCAGTTTACCGGCGACAGGGAATTCACCCCTCCACTTT,CASSLPATGNSPLHF,TRBJ1-6,TRBD1,TRBV27,NA
TGTGCCAGTCAATGGGTTCTCTCTGGGGCCAACGTCCTGACTTTC,CASQWVLSGANVLTF,TRBJ2-6,NA,TRBV19,few
TGCAGTGCTAGAGATTACGGCGAGTACGAGCAGTACTTC,CSARDYGEYEQYF,TRBJ2-7,NA,TRBV20-1,few
TGCGCCAGTGAGACTAGCGGGGGAACAGATACGCAGTATTTT,CASETSGGTDTQYF,TRBJ2-3,TRBD2,TRBV10-2,NA
TGTGCCAGCAGCGCAACGGGGTTTAACCTGCATTTT,CASSATGFNLHF,TRBJ1-5,NA,TRBV7-9,few
TGCAGTGCTAGACTCCCGAGACTAGCGGGGGCCTACAATGAGCAGTTCTTC,CSARLPRLAGAYNEQFF,TRBJ2-1,TRBD2,TRBV20-1,few
TGCAGTGGAACGAGGGGACAGGCCGCCTACGAGCAGTACTTC,CSGTRGQAAYEQYF,TRBJ2-7,TRBD1,TRBV20-1,few
TGTGCCAGCAGTCCCGGCGGGCTAGCGGGACACACAGATACGCAGTATTTT,CASSPGGLAGHTDTQYF,TRBJ2-3,TRBD2,TRBV28,few
TGCGCCAGCAGCCCAGACAAGACAGGGAGTCAGCCCCAGCATTTT,CASSPDKTGSQPQHF,TRBJ1-5,TRBD1,TRBV4-1,NA
TGCAGTGCTAGAGATGGGTCGCGGACCCCGGACTACGAGCAGTACTTC,CSARDGSRTPDYEQYF,TRBJ2-7,NA,TRBV20-1,few
TGCAGTGCTAGAGGGCTGACTAGCGGGGTGGGGAACGATGAGCAGTACTTC,CSARGLTSGVGNDEQYF,TRBJ2-5,TRBD2,TRBV20-1,NA
TGTGCCAGCAGTTCCGGACTAGCGCGGGGGCAGTACTTC,CASSSGLARGQYF,TRBJ2-7,TRBD2,TRBV6-5,NA
TGTGCCAGCAGTTTTAGGGTCGGACTTATTACCGAGCAGTACTTC,CASSFRVGLITEQYF,TRBJ2-7,NA,TRBV7-2,many
TGCAGTGCTCCGGTAAGAGGGGCCGCGGACACTGAAGCTTTCTTT,CSAPVRGAADTEAFF,TRBJ1-1,NA,TRBV20-1,NA
TGCGCCAGCAGCTTGGCGGCGGTGGGCGTCGGGGAGCTGTTTTTT,CASSLAAVGVGELFF,TRBJ2-2,NA,TRBV5-1,NA
TGTGCCAGCAGCCAAAACAGGCGGAACTATGGCTACACCTTC,CASSQNRRNYGYTF,TRBJ1-2,NA,TRBV16,few
TGTGCCACCAGCAGAGGAGGTACGGACAGGAGCTCCTACGAGCAGTACTTC,CATSRGGTDRSSYEQYF,TRBJ2-7,TRBD1,TRBV15,NA
TGTGCCAGCAGCTTAGGGAACAGCCGGACCACAGATACGCAGTATTTT,CASSLGNSRTTDTQYF,TRBJ2-3,NA,TRBV7-6,few
TGTGCCATCAGTGATGGTCTAGCGGGGGTCTACGAGCAGTACTTC,CAISDGLAGVYEQYF,TRBJ2-7,TRBD2,TRBV10-3,many
TGTGCCAGCAGACTCGCTTACCAGGGGGGGGGCGGCTACACCTTC,CASRLAYQGGGGYTF,TRBJ1-2,TRBD1,TRBV27,NA
TGTGCCAGCAGCAATTCCGGGACAGGGGAAGAGCAGTACTTC,CASSNSGTGEEQYF,TRBJ2-4,NA,TRBV21-1,NA
TGTGCCAGCAGCTTAGGAGGTTGGAGGGGGGGCACAGATACGCAGTATTTT,CASSLGGWRGGTDTQYF,TRBJ2-3,NA,TRBV7-6,NA
TGCGCCAGCAGCACCCGACAGGGGGCTTACACCGGGGAGCTGTTTTTT,CASSTRQGAYTGELFF,TRBJ2-2,TRBD1,TRBV5-1,NA
TGTGCCATCAGTGAGTCCGGGACCACCAATCAGCCCCAGCATTTT,CAISESGTTNQPQHF,TRBJ1-5,NA,TRBV10-3,few
TGTGCCAGCAGTTTAGTTTTACTAGCGGGGAGCTACGAGCAGTACTTC,CASSLVLLAGSYEQYF,TRBJ2-7,TRBD2,TRBV12-3/TRBV12-4,few
TGTGCCAGCAGTGGACTGGTCCAAAACATTCAGTACTTC,CASSGLVQNIQYF,TRBJ2-4,NA,TRBV12-3/TRBV12-4,NA